The TCR beta chain under discussion was sequenced for a study of cytomegalovirus exposure and HLA in healthy donors. Findings and caveats of the study: A later analysis, which compared TCR beta chains of equal frequency, found the HLA-associated ones more clonally expanded.

This clone was observed once. Its antigen remains unknown. The V and J ends lost 8 bases and 3 bases respectively, with 23 bases between them. Germline CDR1 is MDHEN and CDR2 is SYDVKM. The CDR3 extends over 17 amino acids. PCR primers comprised 60 Vbeta and 13 Jbeta primers. Sequenced by immunoSEQ multiplex PCR; TCRdb stores in-frame clones only, minus some. Of about 99,000 clones listed, around 82% were seen once; the top ten hold roughly 3%. Although they were nominally healthy when sampled, donors likely had unrecorded immune exposures. This TCR was recovered from a man between 35 and 55 years old in good health and CMV-seronegative. Sequencing input: PBMCs. The chain links TRBV28 to TRBJ2-1; tentatively, D is TRBD1 (6 bases). CDR3 in amino acids: CASVLGQGPQLYNEQFF. Here the CDR3 DNA reads TGTGCCAGCGTTTTAGGTCAGGGGCCCCAGCTCTACAATGAGCAGTTCTTC.